This T cell receptor beta chain was sequenced during a study of T cell repertoires in cytomegalovirus infection. Study findings and constraints: Dominant in the ex vivo response were TCR beta clonotypes restricted by HLA-C and specific for CMV.

Of note for this clonotype: Its specificity is unknown. At one end, the junction sequence differs from germline, possibly due to a read error.

TCRdb independently ran MiXCR on the reads; one entry per CDR3 protein. Among 700,000 to 850,000 distinct CDR3 sequences listed, approximately 30% were seen once. The CDR3 runs to 15 residues. Germline CDR1 and CDR2: SGHVS and FNYEAQ. Sample: cultured CD8+ T cells from PBMCs, taken from culture after CMV antigen stimulation. The source of this sequence is a human donor in good health (CMV status not recorded). Some clones in this sample may be carry-over from other donors' samples. This chain connects TRBV7-6 to TRBJ1-4; no reliable D call. The CDR3 loop is CASSPSYGANEKLFF. CDR3 sequence (DNA): TGTGCTAGCAGCCCCAGCTACGGGGCTAATGAAAAACTGTTTTTT.